This T cell receptor beta chain appears in the sequencing data of a study of shared clonotypes between healthy human individuals. The CDR3 has 14 amino acids. The germline CDR1 and CDR2 sequences are SGDLS and YYNGEE. V lost 0 bases and J 5 bases, leaving 11 bases between the germline ends. Authors' processing steps: Without quality scores, immunoSEQ junctional reads could not be filtered like full-length reads. Profiling relied on immunoSEQ multiplex PCR, and the TCRdb table lists in-frame clones only, not all of them. That table is the source of V, J and clone size, and D and trimming were worked out from the DNA. In the table there are about 580,000 clones, 95% to 98% of which are singletons. This clone was observed a single time. Antigen: not known. The study, taken as a whole, reports: Naive subsets usually exceeded memory subsets in estimated richness. Clonotype sharing levels among donors were expected to vary with sequencing depth.

In the naive CD8 group, cells lacked CD45RO and were positively selected for CCR7, so terminally differentiated effector memory CD45RA+ cells were left out. The rearrangement joins TRBV9 to TRBJ2-5, with D maybe TRBD1 (6 bases). Material: naive CD8+ T cells sorted from blood. This receptor was identified in a man aged 25 to 40 in good health. The CDR3 nucleotides read TGTGCCAGCAGCGTAGGACAGGCCAGGGAGACCCAGTACTTC. This encodes CASSVGQARETQYF.